This T cell receptor (beta chain) was identified during a study of shared clonotypes between healthy human individuals. CD45RO-negative, CCR7-positively selected cells formed the naive CD8 fraction, excluding terminally differentiated effector memory CD45RA+ cells. Concerning this clone itself: The target antigen is unknown.

Some clones are missing from TCRdb's copy, which holds only in-frame ones; the method was immunoSEQ multiplex PCR. The data hold 2 million or so clones, with roughly 95% observed a single time. Findings and limits, study-wide: With few donors, the genetic and exposure-history diversity represented was limited. Sampling used blood alone; tissue repertoires probably differ.

The CDR3 consists of 15 residues. The ends lost 0 bases at V and 4 bases at J; junction bases unmatched: 5. The V gene's germline CDR1 is LGHNT and CDR2 FRNRAP. The sample consisted of naive CD8+ T cells sorted from blood. This TCR came from a man aged 18 to 30 in good health. The chain has TRBV12-5 and TRBJ1-1; TRBD1 agrees at 7 bases. In nucleotides, the CDR3 is TGTGCTAGTGGTTTGGTAATCAGGGGGGGCACTGAAGCTTTCTTT. Protein sequence: CASGLVIRGGTEAFF.